This entry lists 22 T cell receptor beta chains sequenced from one sample in a study of blood T cell repertoires in COVID-19. Assay used: immunoSEQ multiplex PCR; TCRdb lists only in-frame clones, some missing. The table shows a few hundred thousand clones, with about 90% occurring only once. Sequenced: peripheral blood. Receptors were obtained from a woman between 25 and 40 years old who had recovered from COVID-19.

The chain is built from TRBV21-1 and TRBJ2-3; TRBD1 was called by the table and not checked on the DNA. TRBV21-1 is a listed pseudogene. The CDR3 has 16 residues. CDR3 in amino acids: CASSKVNRPSTDTQYF. CDR3 nucleotides: TGTGCCAGCAGCAAAGTGAACAGGCCCAGCACAGATACGCAGTATTTT.

The rearrangement joins TRBV5-4 to TRBJ2-7; 8 bases map to TRBD2. The CDR3 has 15 amino acids. Germline V lookup: CDR1 SGHNT, CDR2 YYREEE (reference sequence). Losses at the gene ends were 4 bases for V and 5 bases for J; bases not matched to a gene: 11. CDR3 residues: CASSPGGGQVDEQYF. The CDR3, as DNA: TGTGCCAGCAGCCCCGGCGGGGGGCAAGTAGACGAGCAGTACTTC.

CDR3 residues: CASRGQQGSYEQYF. The CDR3, as DNA: TGCGCCAGCAGGGGACAGCAGGGCTCCTACGAGCAGTACTTC. V usage is TRBV5-1 and J usage is TRBJ2-7; 7 bases line up with TRBD1. The V and J ends lost 5 bases and 0 bases, in that order; junction bases with no gene match: 5. CDR1 and CDR2 (germline): SGHRS, YFSETQ. CDR3 length equals 14 residues.

The CDR3 nucleotides are TGTGCCAGCAGCACTGGGACAGGGGGCAATTCACCCCTCCACTTT. Translated: CASSTGTGGNSPLHF. The gene calls are TRBV5-4 and TRBJ1-6, with 12 bases aligning to TRBD1. With V trimmed by 4 bases and J by 7 bases, 3 bases remained unmatched. This CDR3 has 15 amino acids. Germline V lookup: CDR1 SGHNT, CDR2 YYREEE (reference sequence).

The chain uses TRBV10-3 and TRBJ1-3; D is ambiguous. Germline V gives CDR1 ENHRY, CDR2 SYGVKD. CDR3 length: 14 amino acids. V was pared by 3 bases and J by 0 bases, with 6 bases between. In DNA, the CDR3 is TGTGCCATCAGTGACATCGGCTCTGGAAACACCATATATTTT. Amino acid sequence: CAISDIGSGNTIYF.

The CDR3 coding sequence is TGTGCCAGCAGACGACTAGCGGGAGGGCCATCCCTCGGGACCGGGGAGCTGTTTTTT. As protein: CASRRLAGGPSLGTGELFF. This chain links TRBV6-6 with TRBJ2-2, with TRBD2 matching 14 bases. J gave up 5 bases and V 6 bases, and 14 bases lay outside the gene matches. The CDR3 is 19 amino acids. Germline V CDR1 and CDR2: MNHNY, SVGAGI (reference sequence).

The CDR3 region has the DNA TGTGCCAGTAGGATCACAGGGTTTTACAATGAGCAGTTCTTC. Encoded protein: CASRITGFYNEQFF. This sequence joins TRBV19 and TRBJ2-1, with D possibly being TRBD1 (6 bases). CDR3 size: 14 residues. Trimming removed 6 bases from V and 4 bases from J, with 13 bases in between. Looked up from germline, CDR1 is LNHDA and CDR2 is SQIVND (reference sequence).

This clone was recorded only once. This sequence joins TRBV6-1 and TRBJ2-1, with D possibly matching TRBD2 (6 bases). There are 13 residues in the CDR3. V was clipped by 2 bases and J by 10 bases, with 12 bases between them. CDR1 MNHNS and CDR2 SASEGT come from the germline V gene. This CDR3 reads CASSESEGREQFF. DNA for the CDR3: TGTGCCAGCAGTGAATCGGAGGGGCGAGAGCAGTTCTTC.

The rearrangement joins TRBV7-8 to TRBJ2-7, with 9 bases aligning to TRBD1. The CDR3 consists of 13 residues. Trimming cost V 5 bases and J 6 bases; bases outside gene matches: 5. Germline lookup yields CDR1 SGHVS and CDR2 FQNEAQ. DNA of the CDR3: TGTGCCAGCAGCGTAGACAGGGGGGGCGAGCAGTACTTC. This gives the protein CASSVDRGGEQYF.

The CDR3 bases are TGTGCCAGCAGCTCGGCCCGTGCAGGGGGTCTCTCCTACGAGCAGTACTTC. Residues: CASSSARAGGLSYEQYF. The chain joins TRBV5-6 to TRBJ2-7; TRBD1 matches 7 bases. The germline V gene encodes CDR1 SGHDT and CDR2 YYEEEE. Germline trimming cut 3 bases from V and 0 bases from J; bases unmatched to any gene: 12. The CDR3 is 17 residues long.

The chain employs TRBV19 and TRBJ2-2, with 9 bases fitting TRBD1. Germline V gene data show CDR1 as LNHDA and CDR2 as SQIVND (reference sequence). V lost 6 bases, J lost 4 bases, and 6 bases stayed unmatched. The CDR3 runs to 15 residues. The CDR3 nucleotides are TGTGCCAGTAGACTGACAGGGGGAGGCACCGGGGAGCTGTTTTTT. It specifies CASRLTGGGTGELFF.

Only one count was recorded for this clone. The rearrangement links TRBV10-2 to TRBJ2-7; 8 bases are a match to TRBD1. CDR3 length equals 15 residues. Looked up from germline, CDR1 is WSHSY and CDR2 is SAAADI. V shed 7 bases and J 0 bases; nucleotides not matched to a gene: 8. This chain's CDR3 is CASTSGTGFSYEQYF. CDR3 nucleotides: TGCGCCAGCACCTCCGGGACAGGCTTCTCCTACGAGCAGTACTTC.

The genes are TRBV7-9 and TRBJ2-2; possibly TRBD2 for D (6 bases). Germline V gene sequence: CDR1 SEHNR, CDR2 FQNEAQ (reference sequence). Trimming stripped 1 base from V and 7 bases from J, with 16 bases between. The CDR3 covers 16 residues. CDR3 nucleotides: TGTGCCAGCAGCTTAGTAGCGGCGCGGGAAGTCGGGGAGCTGTTTTTT. Its protein is CASSLVAAREVGELFF.

This chain connects TRBV10-3 to TRBJ2-5; TRBD1 matches at 9 bases. Germline lookup yields CDR1 ENHRY and CDR2 SYGVKD. The CDR3 has 15 residues. The ends lost 3 bases at V and 2 bases at J; junction bases unmatched: 4. In DNA form, the CDR3 reads TGTGCCATCAGTGAAGGACAGGGGTTTCAAGAGACCCAGTACTTC. Translating it yields CAISEGQGFQETQYF.

This chain uses TRBV6-5 with TRBJ2-3, with D tentatively TRBD2 (6 bases). Germline loops: CDR1 MNHEY, CDR2 SVGAGI. This CDR3 is 15 amino acids long. Trimming left V 2 bases short and J 0 bases short, with 9 bases between. Written as DNA, the CDR3 is TGTGCCAGCAGTTACGTGGGAGGTAGCACAGATACGCAGTATTTT. It encodes CASSYVGGSTDTQYF.

The chain recombines TRBV4-1 with TRBJ2-7; possible D gene TRBD1, 6 bases. CDR1 is MGHRA, CDR2 YSYEKL, per germline. The V end was cut by 1 base, the J end by 0 bases, with 7 bases between. The CDR3 has 14 residues. CDR3 in amino acids: CASSQGTDSYEQYF. Here the CDR3 DNA reads TGCGCCAGCAGCCAAGGGACAGACTCCTACGAGCAGTACTTC.

The chain carries TRBV19 and TRBJ2-3, with D perhaps TRBD1 (6 bases). V was cut by 3 bases and J by 4 bases, with 11 bases left in between. This CDR3 is 14 amino acids long. Germline values: CDR1 LNHDA, CDR2 SQIVND (reference sequence). The CDR3 here is CASSMSRGADTQYF. The CDR3 DNA sequence: TGTGCCAGTAGTATGAGCAGGGGCGCAGATACGCAGTATTTT.

J is TRBJ1-2 and V is TRBV3-1 (or the pseudogene TRBV3-2); maybe TRBD1 (5 bases). The germline V gene has CDR1 LGHDT and CDR2 YNNKEL (reference sequence). V shed 2 bases and J shed 6 bases, with 16 bases lying between them. The CDR3 contains 15 residues. As DNA, the CDR3 is TGTGCCAGCAGCCAACGGGGAGCCCGGGGGAATGGCTACACCTTC. This translates into CASSQRGARGNGYTF.

This rearrangement joins TRBV30 to TRBJ1-1, with no clear D. In germline, CDR1 is GTSNPN, CDR2 SVGIG (reference sequence). The CDR3 is 12 residues long. Trimming removed 0 bases from V and 6 bases from J, with 8 bases in between. The CDR3 nucleotides read TGTGCCTGGAGTGTATCTCCCCCTGAAGCTTTCTTT. Translated, it gives CAWSVSPPEAFF.

The chain joins TRBV28 to TRBJ2-1; D may correspond to TRBD1 or TRBD2 (10 bases each). Trimming removed 8 bases at V and 4 bases at J, with 30 bases between. Germline assignment: CDR1 MDHEN and CDR2 SYDVKM. This CDR3 spans 19 amino acids. The CDR3, as DNA: TGTGCCAGCGGCGACAGGGGGCCTCCCGGACTAGCGGAGTACAATGAGCAGTTCTTC. The encoded protein is CASGDRGPPGLAEYNEQFF.

V and J are TRBV5-1 and TRBJ2-3, with a weak D call TRBD2 (5 bases). CDR1 is SGHRS, CDR2 YFSETQ, per germline. Trimming cost V 3 bases and J 5 bases, with 16 bases left between them. This CDR3 has 15 residues. The CDR3 coding sequence is TGCGCCAGCAGCTATCGGGGTAGTAAGGAAGATACGCAGTATTTT. It is translated as CASSYRGSKEDTQYF.

The chain carries TRBV2 and TRBJ2-5, with D perhaps matching TRBD1 (6 bases). The V and J ends lost 6 bases and 1 base respectively, with 9 bases between them. The CDR3 length is 13 residues. Germline loops: CDR1 SNHLY, CDR2 FYNNEI. CDR3 sequence: CASSGQFQETQYF. CDR3 in DNA: TGTGCCAGCAGCGGACAGTTCCAAGAGACCCAGTACTTC.